These 3 T cell receptor beta chains originate from one sample sequenced in a study of regulatory dendritic cells for organ transplantation. Using immunoSEQ multiplex PCR, the repertoire was profiled, and TCRdb retains in-frame clones only, with some absent. In the table there are about 4,200 clones, about three fifths of which are singletons. Allogeneic regulatory or mature dendritic cells were co-cultured for roughly five days with CFSE-labeled sorted T cells at 1:10. These TCRs' antigens remain unknown. Input material: memory CD8+ T cells from blood cultured with regulatory dendritic cells. Stated subset: CD45RO+ memory T cells. These receptors were taken from a human donor in good health.

This clone has only a few counts. The V call is TRBV7-8, the J call TRBJ1-5; perhaps TRBD1 as D (6 bases). This CDR3 is built from 17 residues. Trimming removed 3 bases at V and 3 bases at J, with 18 bases between. CDR1 is SGHVS and CDR2 is FQNEAQ in the germline V gene. In DNA, the CDR3 is TGTGCCAGCAGCTTTGGGGGGGCCAGGGGTATCAATCAGCCCCAGCATTTT. This codes for CASSFGGARGINQPQHF.

This clone was recorded a few times. The gene calls are TRBV4-1 and TRBJ2-7; tentative D call: TRBD1 (6 bases). V dropped 0 bases and J dropped 2 bases, with 11 bases sitting between them. The CDR3 is 15 amino acids. Looked up from germline, CDR1 is MGHRA and CDR2 is YSYEKL. Here the CDR3 reads CASSQDRGFTYEQYF. The CDR3 DNA is TGCGCCAGCAGCCAAGACAGGGGATTCACCTACGAGCAGTACTTC.

The chain recombines TRBV30 with TRBJ2-5; tentatively, D is TRBD2 (5 bases). V was clipped by 3 bases and J by 14 bases, with 16 bases between them. This CDR3 region has 11 residues. Germline lookup yields CDR1 GTSNPN and CDR2 SVGIG (reference sequence). The CDR3 DNA is TGTGCCTGGAGGAGAGGCAGGACTCTCTACTTC. It is translated as CAWRRGRTLYF.